The clone carrying this T cell receptor beta chain was picked up a small number of times. Its antigen is unknown. The data derive from a study of cytomegalovirus exposure and HLA in healthy donors. Points from the study as a whole: In vitro assays verified that a few CMV-associated chains recognized CMV antigens specifically.

Some clones are missing from TCRdb's copy, which holds only in-frame ones; the method was immunoSEQ multiplex PCR. This table has 150,000 or so clones, 85% to 90% appearing once. V was pared by 8 bases and J by 8 bases, with 9 bases between. Germline V gives CDR1 LNHDA, CDR2 SQIVND (reference sequence). The CDR3 consists of 10 residues. This sequence was found in a woman between 18 and 30 years old in good health and CMV-seronegative. Sequencing used PBMCs. V is TRBV19 and J is TRBJ1-2; no definite D call. The CDR3 region has the DNA TGTGCCAGTCTTAAGAGGGGCTACACCTTC. Amino acids: CASLKRGYTF.